Listed here is a single TCR beta chain. Its antigen is not known. This sample was included in a study of cytomegalovirus exposure and HLA in healthy donors. Among the 120 or so subjects of the validation cohort, separate from the roughly 700-subject first cohort, were the donors. CDR1 and CDR2 (germline): SNHLY, FYNNEI. The CDR3 totals 13 residues. Trimming took 6 bases from V and 7 from J; bases not matched to a gene: 5. General study points: A list of 150 to 200 TCR beta chains associated with cytomegalovirus was given.

Sequenced by immunoSEQ multiplex PCR; TCRdb stores in-frame clones only, minus some. The profile shows 180,000 or so clones, about 89% of them singletons. The V call is TRBV2, the J call TRBJ1-5, with TRBD1 matching 8 bases. This clonotype originated in a man in his late teens or twenties in good health and CMV-seropositive. Sequenced input: PBMCs. CDR3 coding DNA: TGTGCCAGCAGGCTGACAGGGGACCAGCCCCAGCATTTT. Protein product: CASRLTGDQPQHF.